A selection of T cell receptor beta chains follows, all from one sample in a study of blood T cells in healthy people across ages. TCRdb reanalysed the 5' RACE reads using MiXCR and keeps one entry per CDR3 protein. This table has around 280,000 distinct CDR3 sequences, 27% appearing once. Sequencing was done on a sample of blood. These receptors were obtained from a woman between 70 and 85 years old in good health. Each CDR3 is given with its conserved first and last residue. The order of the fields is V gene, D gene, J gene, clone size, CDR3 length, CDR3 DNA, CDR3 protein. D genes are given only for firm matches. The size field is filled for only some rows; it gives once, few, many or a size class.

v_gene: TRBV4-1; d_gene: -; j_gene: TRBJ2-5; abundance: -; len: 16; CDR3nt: TGCGCCAGCAGCCAAGGTTTGGCACCGACACAAGAGACCCAGTACTTC; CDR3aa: CASSQGLAPTQETQYF
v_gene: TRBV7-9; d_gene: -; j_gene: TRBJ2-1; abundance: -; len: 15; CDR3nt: TGTGCCAGCGCCGGAACGGGACTGGACTACAATGAGCAGTTCTTC; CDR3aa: CASAGTGLDYNEQFF
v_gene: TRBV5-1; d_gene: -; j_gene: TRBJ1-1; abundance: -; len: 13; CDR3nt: TGCGCCAGCAGCACCGACATCTACACTGAAGCTTTCTTT; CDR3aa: CASSTDIYTEAFF
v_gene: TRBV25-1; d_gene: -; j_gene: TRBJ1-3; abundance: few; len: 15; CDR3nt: TGTGCCAGCAAAGACCCTACAGGACCTCGAAACACCATATATTTT; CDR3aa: CASKDPTGPRNTIYF
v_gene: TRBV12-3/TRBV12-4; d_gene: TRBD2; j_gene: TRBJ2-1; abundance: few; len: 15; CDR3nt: TGTGCCAGCAGTTTGGGACTAGTCTTCAGGAATGAGCAGTTCTTC; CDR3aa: CASSLGLVFRNEQFF
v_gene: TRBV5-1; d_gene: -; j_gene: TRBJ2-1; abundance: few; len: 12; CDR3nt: TGCGCCAGCACGAGGTCCTACAATGAGCAGTTCTTC; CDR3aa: CASTRSYNEQFF
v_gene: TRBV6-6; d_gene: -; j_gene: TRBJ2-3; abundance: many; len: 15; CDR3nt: TGTGCCAGCAGTTACCAGGGGGGTGACACAGATACGCAGTATTTT; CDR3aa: CASSYQGGDTDTQYF
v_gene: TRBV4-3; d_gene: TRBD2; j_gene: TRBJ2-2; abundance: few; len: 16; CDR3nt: TGCGCCAGCAGCTTGCAGCGGGGCTCGAACACCGGGGAGCTGTTTTTT; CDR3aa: CASSLQRGSNTGELFF
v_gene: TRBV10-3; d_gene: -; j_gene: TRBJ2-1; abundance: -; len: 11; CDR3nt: TGTGCCATCGGGGGGTACAATGAGCAGTTCTTC; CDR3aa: CAIGGYNEQFF
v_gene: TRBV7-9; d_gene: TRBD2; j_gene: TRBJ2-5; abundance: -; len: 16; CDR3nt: TGTGCCAGCAGCGTACGCAATTTAGCGGGGGCGGAGACCCAGTACTTC; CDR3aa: CASSVRNLAGAETQYF
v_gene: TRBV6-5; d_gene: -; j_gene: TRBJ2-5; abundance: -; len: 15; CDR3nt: TGTGCCAGCAGCCCTCCGGGAAATGGGCGGGAGACCCAGTACTTC; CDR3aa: CASSPPGNGRETQYF
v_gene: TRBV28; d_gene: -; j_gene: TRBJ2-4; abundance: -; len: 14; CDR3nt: TGTGCCAGCAGTCCTGCCTTAGCCAAAAACATTCAGTACTTC; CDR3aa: CASSPALAKNIQYF
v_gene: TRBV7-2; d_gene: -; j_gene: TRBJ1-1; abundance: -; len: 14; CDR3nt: TGTGCCAGCAGCTTGAGGGACGGAGATATTGGAGCTTTCTTT; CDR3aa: CASSLRDGDIGAFF
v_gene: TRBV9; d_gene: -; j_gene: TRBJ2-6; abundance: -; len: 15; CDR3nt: TGTGCCAGCAGCGTAGGCCTTTCTGGGGCCAACGTCCTGACTTTC; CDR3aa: CASSVGLSGANVLTF
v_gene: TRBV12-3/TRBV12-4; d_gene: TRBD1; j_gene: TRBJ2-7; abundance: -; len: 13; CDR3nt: TGTGCCAGCAGTAGAACAGGGGGTGATGAGCAGTACTTC; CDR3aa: CASSRTGGDEQYF
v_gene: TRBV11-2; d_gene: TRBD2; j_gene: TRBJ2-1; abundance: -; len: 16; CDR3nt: TGTGCCAGCAGCTCGGCGGGCGGGAGTGAGTACAATGAGCAGTTCTTC; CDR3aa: CASSSAGGSEYNEQFF
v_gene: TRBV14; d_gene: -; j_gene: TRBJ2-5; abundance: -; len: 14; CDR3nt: TGTGCCAGCAGCCTCCTGACATTCCAAGAGACCCAGTACTTC; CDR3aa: CASSLLTFQETQYF
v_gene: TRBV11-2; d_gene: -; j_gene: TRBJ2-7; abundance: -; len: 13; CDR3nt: TGTGCCAGCAGCGAGGAGCGCACTACCGAGCAGTACTTC; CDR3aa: CASSEERTTEQYF
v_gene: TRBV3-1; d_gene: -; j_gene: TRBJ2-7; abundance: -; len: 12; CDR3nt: TGTGCCAGCAGCCAGAGGAACTACGAGCAGTACTTC; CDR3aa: CASSQRNYEQYF
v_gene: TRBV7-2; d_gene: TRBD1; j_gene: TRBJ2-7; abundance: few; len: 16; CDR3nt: TGTGCCAGCAGCTCCTCGGGACAGACCGGCTCCTACGAGCAGTACTTC; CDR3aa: CASSSSGQTGSYEQYF
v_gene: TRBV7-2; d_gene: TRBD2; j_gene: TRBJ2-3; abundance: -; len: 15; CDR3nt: TGTGCCAGCAGCTTAACTAGCGGGAGTAGGGATACGCAGTATTTT; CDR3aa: CASSLTSGSRDTQYF
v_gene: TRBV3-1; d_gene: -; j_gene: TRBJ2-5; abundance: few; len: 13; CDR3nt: TGTGCCAGCAGCCAAACGGTGCAAGAGACCCAGTACTTC; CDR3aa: CASSQTVQETQYF
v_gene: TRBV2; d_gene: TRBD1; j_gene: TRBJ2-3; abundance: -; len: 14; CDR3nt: TGTGCCACGCGGCGGGACAGGGGTTCAGATACGCAGTATTTT; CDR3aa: CATRRDRGSDTQYF
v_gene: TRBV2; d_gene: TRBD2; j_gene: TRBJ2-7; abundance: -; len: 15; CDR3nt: TGTGCCAGCACCCCCGTAGCGGGAGTCACCTACGAGCAGTACTTC; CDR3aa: CASTPVAGVTYEQYF
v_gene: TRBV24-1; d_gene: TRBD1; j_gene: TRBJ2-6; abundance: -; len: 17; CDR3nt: TGTGCCGTCTCCTCCGGACAGGGGAATTCCGGGGCCAACGTCCTGACTTTC; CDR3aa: CAVSSGQGNSGANVLTF
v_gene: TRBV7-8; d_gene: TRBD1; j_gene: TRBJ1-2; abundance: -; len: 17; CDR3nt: TGTGCCAGCAGCTCGAATTTTCCGGGACAGGGGACCTATGGCTACACCTTC; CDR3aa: CASSSNFPGQGTYGYTF
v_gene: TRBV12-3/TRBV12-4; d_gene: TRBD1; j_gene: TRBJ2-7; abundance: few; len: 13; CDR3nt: TGTGCCAGCGCGGACAGGATAAAGAACGAGCAGTACTTC; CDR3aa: CASADRIKNEQYF
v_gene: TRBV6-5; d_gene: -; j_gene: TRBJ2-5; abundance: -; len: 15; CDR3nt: TGTGCCAGCAGCCGGTCTACAGGGATCCGGGAGACCCAGTACTTC; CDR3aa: CASSRSTGIRETQYF
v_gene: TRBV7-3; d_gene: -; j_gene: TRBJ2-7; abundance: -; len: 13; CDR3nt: TGTGCCAGCAGTTCAATTAGCGGCTACGAGCAGTACTTC; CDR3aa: CASSSISGYEQYF
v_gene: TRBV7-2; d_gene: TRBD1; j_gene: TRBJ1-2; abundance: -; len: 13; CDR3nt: TGTGCCAGCAGCTTCGGACAGGGGGCCGGCTACACCTTC; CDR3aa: CASSFGQGAGYTF
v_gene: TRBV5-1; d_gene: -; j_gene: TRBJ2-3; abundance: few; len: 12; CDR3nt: TGCGCCAGCAGCGCCGACCTGGATACGCAGTATTTT; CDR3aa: CASSADLDTQYF
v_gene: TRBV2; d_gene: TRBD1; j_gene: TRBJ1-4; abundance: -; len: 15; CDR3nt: TGTGCCAGCGGCCCGCAGGGGGCAACTAATGAAAAACTGTTTTTT; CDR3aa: CASGPQGATNEKLFF
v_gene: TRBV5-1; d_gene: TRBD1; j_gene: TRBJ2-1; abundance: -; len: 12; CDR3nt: TGCGCCAGCAGCGGGCAGGGGGATGAGCAGTTCTTC; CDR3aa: CASSGQGDEQFF
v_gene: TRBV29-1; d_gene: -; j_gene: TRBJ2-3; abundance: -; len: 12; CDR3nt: TGCAGCGTTGAAGACCACACAGATACGCAGTATTTT; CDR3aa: CSVEDHTDTQYF
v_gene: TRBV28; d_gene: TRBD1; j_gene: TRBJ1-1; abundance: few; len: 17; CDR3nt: TGTGCCAGCAGTTTAATCGGGAACAGGGGGCTGAACTCTGAAGCTTTCTTT; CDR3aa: CASSLIGNRGLNSEAFF
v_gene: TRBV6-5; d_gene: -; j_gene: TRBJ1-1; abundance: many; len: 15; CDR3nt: TGTGCCAGCAGTTCCTCAGCGTCGGGGGTCGGTGAAGCTTTCTTT; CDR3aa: CASSSSASGVGEAFF
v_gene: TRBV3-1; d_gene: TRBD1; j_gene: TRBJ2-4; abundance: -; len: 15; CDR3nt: TGTGCCAGCAGCCGAACCGGGACAGGGGGGAACATTCAGTACTTC; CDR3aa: CASSRTGTGGNIQYF
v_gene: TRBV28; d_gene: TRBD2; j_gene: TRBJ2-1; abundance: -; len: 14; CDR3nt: TGTGCCAGCTTCGCTAGCGGCACCTACAATGAGCAGTTCTTC; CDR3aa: CASFASGTYNEQFF
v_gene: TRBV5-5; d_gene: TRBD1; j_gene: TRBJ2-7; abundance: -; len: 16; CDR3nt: TGTGCCAGCAGCAGGACAGGGGCACAACTAACCTACGAGCAGTACTTC; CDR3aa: CASSRTGAQLTYEQYF
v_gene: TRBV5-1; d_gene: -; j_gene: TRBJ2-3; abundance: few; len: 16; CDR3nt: TGCGCCAGCAGCTCGCGGTCCGGAGTAGGCACAGATACGCAGTATTTT; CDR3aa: CASSSRSGVGTDTQYF
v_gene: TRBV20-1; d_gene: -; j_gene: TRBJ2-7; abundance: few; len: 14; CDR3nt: TGCAGTGCTGGGAGGACACAGAAACCCTACGAGCAGTACTTC; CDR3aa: CSAGRTQKPYEQYF
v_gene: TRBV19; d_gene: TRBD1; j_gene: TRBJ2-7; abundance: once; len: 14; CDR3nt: TGTGCCAGTTCCAGCGACAGGGTCTTCTACGAGCAGTACTTC; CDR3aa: CASSSDRVFYEQYF